This TCR beta chain was sequenced during a study of a mutant IDH1 vaccine in newly diagnosed glioma. Germline V gene lookup returns CDR1 SGHTA and CDR2 FQGNSA. The length of the CDR3 is 16 residues. The ends lost 2 bases at V and 3 bases at J; junction bases unmatched: 3. The time point: week 11, during vaccination. A single vaccine dose contained 300 ug of mutant IDH1 20-mer peptide, and topical imiquimod was used with it. About this clone itself: Its antigen is unidentified. This same CDR3 is encoded by further DNA sequences in the sample.

Measured with immunoSEQ multiplex PCR; TCRdb has only the in-frame clones, and not every one. The repertoire holds some 130,000 clones, with about four fifths as singletons. The clonotype comes from a man aged 35-49 years with glioma. The chain is built from TRBV7-2 and TRBJ2-7; TRBD2 matches at 14 bases. The sample consisted of PBMCs, taken from a glioma patient whose treatment included an IDH1 peptide vaccine. The CDR3 region is CASSLRTSGGRYEQYF. Here the CDR3 DNA reads TGTGCCAGCAGCTTAAGGACTAGCGGGGGGCGCTACGAGCAGTACTTC.